A selection of T cell receptor beta chains follows, all from one sample in a study of blood T cell repertoires in COVID-19. Libraries were prepared by immunoSEQ multiplex PCR; TCRdb keeps only in-frame clonotypes and omits some of them. The table shows about 270,000 clones, with roughly 85% occurring only once. The specimen sequenced was peripheral blood. These receptors were obtained from a human donor in a cohort sampled during active COVID-19. The CDR3 runs from the conserved cysteine through the conserved F or W. D genes are given only for firm matches. Size is omitted from some rows. Given values are once, few, many or a class for expanded clones.

clone size,V gene,J gene,D gene,CDR3 protein,CDR3 DNA
.,TRBV27,TRBJ2-1,TRBD2,CASTSPSGGYNEQFF,TGTGCCAGCACTTCTCCTTCGGGGGGGTACAATGAGCAGTTCTTC
.,TRBV2,TRBJ2-7,TRBD1,CASGESGTGRTLRYEQYF,TGTGCCAGCGGAGAGTCCGGGACAGGAAGGACTTTACGTTACGAGCAGTACTTC
.,TRBV19,TRBJ2-7,.,CASGQSYEQYF,TGTGCCAGCGGACAGTCCTACGAGCAGTACTTC
.,TRBV7-3,TRBJ2-1,.,CASSRARGNEQFF,TGTGCCAGCAGTCGGGCACGGGGCAATGAGCAGTTCTTC
.,TRBV12-3/TRBV12-4,TRBJ1-1,.,CASSRQGLVAFF,TGTGCCAGCAGTCGTCAGGGCTTGGTCGCTTTCTTT
.,TRBV19,TRBJ1-4,.,CASSTSTATNEKLFF,TGTGCCAGTAGTACGTCGACAGCAACTAATGAAAAACTGTTTTTT
.,TRBV5-4,TRBJ2-7,.,CASSFGYEQYF,TGTGCCAGCAGCTTCGGTTACGAGCAGTACTTC
.,TRBV5-1,TRBJ1-1,.,CASSFSEMNTEAFF,TGCGCCAGCAGCTTTTCAGAAATGAACACTGAAGCTTTCTTT
.,TRBV5-1,TRBJ2-7,TRBD1,CASSPRDRVSYEQYF,TGCGCCAGCAGCCCTCGGGACAGGGTCTCCTACGAGCAGTACTTC
.,TRBV5-4,TRBJ2-7,.,CASSSSSAYEQYF,TGTGCCAGCAGTTCGAGTAGCGCGTACGAGCAGTACTTC
.,TRBV5-4,TRBJ2-3,TRBD1,CASSGFGTGPTDTQYF,TGTGCCAGCAGCGGCTTTGGGACAGGGCCCACAGATACGCAGTATTTT
.,TRBV28,TRBJ2-1,TRBD2,CASNAGGSLNEQFF,TGTGCCAGCAACGCGGGAGGCAGCTTGAATGAGCAGTTCTTC
.,TRBV5-5,TRBJ1-1,.,CASSLVGRPEAFF,TGTGCCAGCAGCCTTGTGGGGAGACCTGAAGCTTTCTTT
few,TRBV7-3,TRBJ1-1,.,CASSPGALLEAFF,TGTGCCAGCAGCCCAGGGGCTCTGCTTGAAGCTTTCTTT
.,TRBV3-1/TRBV3-2,TRBJ1-1,.,CASSRDRSNTEAFF,TGTGCCAGCAGCCGAGACAGGTCGAACACTGAAGCTTTCTTT
.,TRBV6-4,TRBJ2-4,.,CASTGIQYF,TGTGCCAGCACAGGCATTCAGTACTTC
few,TRBV20-1,TRBJ2-5,.,CSLWGPETQYF,TGCAGCCTTTGGGGGCCGGAGACCCAGTACTTC
.,TRBV4-1,TRBJ2-4,.,CASSQSRRSSSEENIQYF,TGCGCCAGCAGCCAGAGCCGTCGATCGTCTTCGGAGGAGAACATTCAGTACTTC
once,TRBV28,TRBJ2-1,TRBD1,CASRIPGTGYHEQFF,TGTGCCAGCAGAATCCCCGGGACAGGTTACCATGAGCAGTTCTTC
few,TRBV5-1,TRBJ2-1,.,CASSRTQGGGAYNEQFF,TGCGCCAGCAGCAGAACGCAAGGGGGTGGGGCCTACAATGAGCAGTTCTTC
many,TRBV2,TRBJ2-2,TRBD2,CASRERENTGELFF,TGTGCCAGCAGGGAGCGGGAAAACACCGGGGAGCTGTTTTTT
.,TRBV7-9,TRBJ2-1,TRBD1,CASIPPLRQGAIEQFF,TGTGCCAGCATCCCCCCGTTGCGACAGGGGGCTATTGAGCAGTTCTTC
.,TRBV10-3,TRBJ1-2,.,CAISESGHSGYTF,TGTGCCATCAGTGAGTCGGGACATTCTGGCTACACCTTC
.,TRBV24-1,TRBJ2-5,TRBD1,CATSDLRQGGETQYF,TGTGCCACCAGTGATCTTAGACAGGGCGGAGAGACCCAGTACTTC
.,TRBV5-1,TRBJ2-5,TRBD2,CASSLGSIAGIQETQYF,TGCGCCAGCAGCTTGGGTTCGATAGCGGGGATTCAAGAGACCCAGTACTTC
.,TRBV20-1,TRBJ2-2,.,CSASSLGEELFF,TGCAGTGCTAGTAGCCTCGGTGAGGAGCTGTTTTTT
.,TRBV7-2,TRBJ1-1,TRBD1,CASSLEGTGYTEAFF,TGTGCCAGCAGCTTAGAAGGGACAGGGTACACTGAAGCTTTCTTT
once,TRBV23-1,TRBJ2-6,.,CAKAGPSGANVLTF,TGCGCCAAAGCTGGTCCCTCTGGGGCCAACGTCCTGACTTTC
.,TRBV7-3,TRBJ2-3,.,CASSLRAGPTDTQYF,TGTGCCAGCAGCTTACGGGCGGGACCCACAGATACGCAGTATTTT
.,TRBV15,TRBJ2-3,TRBD2,CATNPGLAGPTDTQYF,TGTGCCACCAACCCGGGACTAGCGGGCCCCACAGATACGCAGTATTTT
.,TRBV28,TRBJ1-2,.,CASRGHAVDYGYTF,TGTGCCAGCAGGGGGCACGCTGTGGACTATGGCTACACCTTC
.,TRBV29-1,TRBJ2-1,TRBD1,CSSGTGTYNEQFF,TGCAGTTCGGGGACAGGGACCTACAATGAGCAGTTCTTC
.,TRBV2,TRBJ2-3,TRBD1,CASSVTGGTDTQYF,TGTGCCAGCAGTGTTACAGGGGGCACAGATACGCAGTATTTT
.,TRBV29-1,TRBJ2-1,TRBD1,CSVERDRGYNEQFF,TGCAGCGTTGAAAGGGACAGGGGGTACAATGAGCAGTTCTTC
.,TRBV21-1,TRBJ1-5,.,CASSRTGPGNQPQHF,TGTGCCAGCAGCAGAACAGGGCCGGGCAATCAGCCCCAGCATTTT
.,TRBV7-2,TRBJ1-6,.,CASSLGGGRDSPLHF,TGTGCCAGCAGCTTAGGGGGGGGTAGGGATTCACCCCTCCACTTT
.,TRBV5-4,TRBJ2-1,TRBD1,CASSLAVTGGYNEQFF,TGTGCCAGCAGCTTGGCAGTGACAGGGGGGTACAATGAGCAGTTCTTC
.,TRBV5-1,TRBJ1-6,TRBD1,CASRMGGQETNSPLHF,TGCGCCAGCAGGATGGGAGGACAGGAGACAAATTCACCCCTCCACTTT
.,TRBV7-3,TRBJ2-2,.,CASSPGPTGELFF,TGTGCCAGCAGCCCGGGTCCAACCGGGGAGCTGTTTTTT
.,TRBV2,TRBJ2-1,TRBD1,CASSEELDRLNEQFF,TGTGCCAGCAGTGAAGAGTTGGACAGGTTAAATGAGCAGTTCTTC
.,TRBV15,TRBJ2-7,.,CATSRGHPEGPYEQYF,TGTGCCACCAGCAGAGGGCACCCCGAGGGTCCCTACGAGCAGTACTTC
.,TRBV7-9,TRBJ2-3,TRBD2,CASSITAGVTDTQYF,TGTGCCAGCAGCATAACAGCGGGAGTAACAGATACGCAGTATTTT
.,TRBV10-3,TRBJ1-5,.,CAISESEGHQPQHF,TGTGCCATCAGTGAGTCGGAGGGGCATCAGCCCCAGCATTTT
.,TRBV23-1,TRBJ1-1,TRBD1,CASSQSNAGQGADTEAFF,TGCGCCAGCAGTCAATCGAACGCTGGTCAGGGGGCAGACACTGAAGCTTTCTTT
few,TRBV5-3,TRBJ2-7,.,CARSLTRGTYEQYF,TGTGCCAGAAGCTTGACCAGGGGGACTTACGAGCAGTACTTC
.,TRBV7-6,TRBJ2-1,.,CASSFGAQMTYNEQFF,TGTGCCAGCAGCTTTGGAGCGCAAATGACCTACAATGAGCAGTTCTTC
.,TRBV18,TRBJ1-2,.,CASSPLTAPIYGYTF,TGTGCCAGCTCACCCTTAACAGCCCCCATCTATGGCTACACCTTC
.,TRBV7-2,TRBJ1-6,.,CASSFDTSPLHF,TGTGCCAGCAGCTTCGACACGTCGCCCCTCCACTTT
.,TRBV7-6,TRBJ2-3,TRBD2,CASSLGLAPSTDTQYF,TGTGCCAGCAGCTTAGGACTAGCCCCAAGCACAGATACGCAGTATTTT
.,TRBV10-3,TRBJ2-3,.,CAISESNRGTDTQYF,TGTGCCATCAGTGAGTCAAACAGGGGCACAGATACGCAGTATTTT
.,TRBV27,TRBJ1-5,.,CASRQGNQPQHF,TGTGCCAGCCGTCAGGGGAACCAGCCCCAGCATTTT
.,TRBV2,TRBJ1-4,.,CASSFRSVNEKLFF,TGTGCCAGCAGTTTTCGAAGCGTCAATGAAAAACTGTTTTTT
.,TRBV4-3,TRBJ2-1,TRBD2,CASSQDLRLAGNNEQFF,TGCGCCAGCAGCCAAGATTTAAGACTAGCGGGAAACAATGAGCAGTTCTTC
.,TRBV7-9,TRBJ2-1,.,CASSSLYEQFF,TGTGCCAGCAGCTCTCTGTATGAGCAGTTCTTC